The sequence of this T cell receptor (beta chain) was determined in a study of T cell responses to AZD1222 COVID-19 vaccine. A remark on this clone: What it binds is unknown.

Findings and limits, study-wide: Clonal diversity was possibly underestimated, and white British individuals and females predominated among donors. Vaccine-associated CD4 TCRs spanned spike, dominant at 160-218 and 743-854.

Trimming took off 7 bases at V and 5 bases at J, with 8 bases between the two ends. This CDR3 contains 10 residues. Germline loops: CDR1 SQVTM, CDR2 ANQGSEA. Assay: immunoSEQ multiplex PCR; the TCRdb copy retains only in-frame clones and omits some. The top ten clones hold 6% to 7% of a sample with about 50,000 clones, roughly 80% of them seen once. The rearrangement links TRBV29-1 to TRBJ1-1, with D hard to call. The sample was peripheral blood, taken on day 0 of AZD1222 vaccination. The sequence was obtained from an adult in good health. The chain's CDR3 is CSGEMTEAFF. CDR3 DNA sequence: TGCAGCGGGGAGATGACTGAAGCTTTCTTT.